This T cell receptor (beta chain) was identified during a study of blood T cell repertoires in COVID-19. The V and J ends lost 4 bases and 7 bases respectively, with 13 bases between them. Per germline, CDR1 MGHDK and CDR2 SYGVNS. The CDR3 consists of 14 residues. The table came from immunoSEQ multiplex PCR; TCRdb's copy has only in-frame clones and leaves some out. The data contain around 300,000 clones, 80% to 90% of them singletons. Only one count was recorded for this clone. The clonotype comes from a woman in her forties or fifties with COVID-19, enrolled during active disease. Specimen: peripheral blood. This sequence joins TRBV25-1 and TRBJ1-4, with D perhaps matching TRBD1 (6 bases). CDR3 DNA: TGTGCCAGCAGTGGTAGGGGGAGGGGTGAAAAACTGTTTTTT. Translated, it gives CASSGRGRGEKLFF.